The rows below give T cell receptor beta chains drawn from one sample of a study of OX40 agonist ivuxolimab in advanced cancers. Repertoires were generated with immunoSEQ multiplex PCR, while TCRdb's copy carries only in-frame clones and drops some. The sample lists some 70,000 clones, approximately 80% seen once, with about 1.2% in the top ten. The starting material was CD4+ or CD8+ T cells sorted from blood, obtained in a trial of the OX40 agonist ivuxolimab. All receptors derive from an adult with an advanced solid tumor such as melanoma, head and neck, liver or kidney cancer. CDR3s include the opening cysteine and the closing phenylalanine or tryptophan. Each record gives: CDR3 protein, V gene, J gene.

CDR3 protein: CASSGALNTEAFF; V gene: TRBV19; J gene: TRBJ1-1
CDR3 protein: CASSFSGVQNTEAFF; V gene: TRBV11-2; J gene: TRBJ1-1
CDR3 protein: CASSPKTGRTDTQYF; V gene: TRBV4-3; J gene: TRBJ2-3
CDR3 protein: CASSRGRWDTQYF; V gene: TRBV5-4; J gene: TRBJ2-3
CDR3 protein: CASSGEGWIYGYTF; V gene: TRBV7-2; J gene: TRBJ1-2
CDR3 protein: CASNGGGTHNEQFF; V gene: TRBV2; J gene: TRBJ2-1
CDR3 protein: CASSPLAGVTDTQYF; V gene: TRBV2; J gene: TRBJ2-3
CDR3 protein: CASGGVITDTQYF; V gene: TRBV30; J gene: TRBJ2-3
CDR3 protein: CASSPFGETQYF; V gene: TRBV7-9; J gene: TRBJ2-5
CDR3 protein: CASSLTGEVNTEAFF; V gene: TRBV11-2; J gene: TRBJ1-1